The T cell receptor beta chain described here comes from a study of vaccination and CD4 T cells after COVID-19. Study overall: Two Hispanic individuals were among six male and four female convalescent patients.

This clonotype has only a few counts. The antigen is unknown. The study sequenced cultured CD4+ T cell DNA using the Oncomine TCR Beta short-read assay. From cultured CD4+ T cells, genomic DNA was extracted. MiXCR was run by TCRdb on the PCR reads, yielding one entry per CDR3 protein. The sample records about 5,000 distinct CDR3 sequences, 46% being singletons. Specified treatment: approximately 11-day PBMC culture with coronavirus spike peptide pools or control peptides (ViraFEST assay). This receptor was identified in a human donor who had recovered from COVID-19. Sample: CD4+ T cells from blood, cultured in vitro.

DNA for the CDR3: TGCAGTGCTAGTACTAGCGGGAGGTGGGGCACCGGGGAGCTGTTTTTT. It yields the protein CSASTSGRWGTGELFF. The chain uses TRBV20-1 and TRBJ2-2; 12 nucleotides match TRBD2. This CDR3 is 16 amino acids long. Germline lookup yields CDR1 DFQATT and CDR2 SNEGSKA (reference sequence). The ends lost 3 bases at V and 4 bases at J; junction bases unmatched: 6.